The 24 T cell receptor beta chains reported below all come from one sample, sequenced in a study of brain T cells in children with intractable seizures. Time point indicated: blood from clinic visit 5 months post-surgery; TSC patient then seizure free. Repertoires were generated with immunoSEQ multiplex PCR, while TCRdb's copy carries only in-frame clones and drops some. Altogether about 340,000 clones are present, 93% being singletons, with the ten largest covering roughly 5.8%. The material sequenced was peripheral blood, taken more than 4 months after surgery. These receptors were collected from a boy in the first two years of life with tuberous sclerosis and intractable seizures.

This chain links TRBV14 with TRBJ2-3; D remains ambiguous. This CDR3 has 13 amino acids. The germline gives CDR1 SGHDN, CDR2 FVKESK. The V end lost 0 bases, the J end lost 4 bases, and 5 bases lay between the germline ends. DNA of the CDR3: TGTGCCAGCAGCCAAGATCTGGCAGATACGCAGTATTTT. It specifies CASSQDLADTQYF.

The chain has TRBV6-1 and TRBJ2-7, with 10 positions matching TRBD2. Germline values: CDR1 MNHNS, CDR2 SASEGT. Trimming took 0 bases from V and 0 from J; bases not matched to a gene: 5. The CDR3 has 17 residues. CDR3: CASSEAAGLANSYEQYF. The CDR3 DNA follows: TGTGCCAGCAGTGAAGCTGCGGGACTAGCGAACTCCTACGAGCAGTACTTC.

The chain joins TRBV2 to TRBJ2-6; 9 bases are a match to TRBD2. With V trimmed by 11 bases and J by 0 bases, 5 bases remained unmatched. Per germline, CDR1 SNHLY and CDR2 FYNNEI. CDR3 length equals 15 residues. The CDR3 nucleotides are TGTGCCGCGGGAGGGTCGGGCTCTGGGGCCAACGTCCTGACTTTC. It encodes CAAGGSGSGANVLTF.

The genes are TRBV9 and TRBJ1-4, with D possibly TRBD1 on 5 matching bases. Germline V gives CDR1 SGDLS, CDR2 YYNGEE. V was clipped by 4 bases and J by 7 bases, with 17 bases between them. This CDR3 region has 15 residues. In nucleotides, the CDR3 is TGTGCCAGCAGCTCCAGGGTAGGGAGTGTTGAAAAACTGTTTTTT. As protein: CASSSRVGSVEKLFF.

The chain recombines TRBV4-1 with TRBJ2-7; 13 bases align to TRBD2. After removal of 2 bases from V and 2 bases from J, the junction contained 3 bases not matched to a gene. In germline, CDR1 is MGHRA, CDR2 YSYEKL. The CDR3 spans 16 residues. The CDR3 DNA sequence: TGCGCCAGCAGCCAAACCGGGACTAGCGGGGCCTACGAGCAGTACTTC. It specifies CASSQTGTSGAYEQYF.

A word on this clone: Because the CDR3's place on the DNA is in doubt, the DNA is left out and the CDR3 is given as listed by TCRdb. This chain links TRBV12-3 or TRBV12-4 with TRBJ2-7; the tabulated D call, TRBD1, remains unverified against the DNA. The CDR3 contains 13 residues when both ends are counted. CDR3 region: CASSFLAGDEQYF.

The V gene is TRBV27, the J gene TRBJ1-2; TRBD1 matches at 7 bases. The CDR3 covers 15 residues. CDR1 is MNHEY and CDR2 is SMNVEV in the germline V gene (reference sequence). The V segment lost 5 bases and the J segment 4 bases; nucleotides outside the gene matches: 10. CDR3 in DNA: TGTGCCAGCAGTCCTAGACAGGGCGAGGCCTATGGCTACACCTTC. The encoded protein is CASSPRQGEAYGYTF.

The chain is built from TRBV13 and TRBJ2-3; 12 bases align to TRBD2. V gave up 5 bases and J gave up 1 base; unmatched junction bases: 4. The germline CDR1 and CDR2 sequences are PRHDT and FYEKMQ (reference sequence). The CDR3 consists of 16 residues. CDR3 DNA: TGTGCCAGCAGCCCGCGGACTAGCGGGGGCACAGATACGCAGTATTTT. Translating it yields CASSPRTSGGTDTQYF. Variable domain in full (rest from reference TRBV13 and TRBJ2-3): AAGVIQSPRHLIKEKRETATLKCYPIPRHDTVYWYQQGPGQDPQFLISFYEKMQSDKGSIPDRFSAQQFSDYHSELNMSSLELGDSALYFCASSPRTSGGTDTQYFGPGTRLTVL.

The rearrangement links TRBV9 to TRBJ1-6; 10 nucleotides agree with TRBD1. Germline CDR1 SGDLS, CDR2 YYNGEE. The CDR3 is 15 amino acids. J lost 5 bases, V lost 3 bases, and 2 bases had no gene match. The CDR3: CASSGQGADNSPLHF. The CDR3 DNA follows: TGTGCCAGCAGCGGACAGGGGGCGGATAATTCACCCCTCCACTTT.

The rearrangement uses TRBV7-9 and TRBJ1-2; D possibly corresponds to TRBD1 (5 bases). Germline V gene lookup returns CDR1 SEHNR and CDR2 FQNEAQ (reference sequence). The CDR3 consists of 15 residues. With 0 bases removed from V and 4 bases from J, the gap between germline ends came to 12 bases. CDR3 residues: CASSLATGPSYGYTF. The CDR3 DNA reads as TGTGCCAGCAGCTTAGCAACGGGACCCAGCTATGGCTACACCTTC.

The chain joins TRBV2 to TRBJ1-1; D not resolved. The germline V gene has CDR1 SNHLY and CDR2 FYNNEI. There are 13 residues in the CDR3. Trimming left V 2 bases short and J 5 bases short, with 9 bases between. This chain's CDR3 is CASSESEGTEAFF. CDR3 nucleotide sequence: TGTGCCAGCAGTGAATCGGAGGGTACTGAAGCTTTCTTT.

The gene calls are TRBV7-9 and TRBJ2-7; D unclear. The V gene's germline CDR1 is SEHNR and CDR2 FQNEAQ (reference sequence). V gave up 5 bases and J gave up 5 bases, with 13 bases separating them. The CDR3 is made up of 13 amino acids. CDR3 protein: CASSAPAQDEQYF. The CDR3 nucleotides are TGTGCCAGCAGCGCTCCCGCCCAGGACGAGCAGTACTTC.

The CDR3, as DNA: TGTGCCAGCAGTGAAGACAGGGCGGGGGGAAACACCATATATTTT. Protein sequence: CASSEDRAGGNTIYF. The chain has TRBV6-1 and TRBJ1-3; a weak D match, TRBD1 (6 bases). This CDR3 contains 15 residues. Trimming cost V 1 base and J 4 bases, with 11 bases left between them. The V gene's germline CDR1 is MNHNS and CDR2 SASEGT.

This chain links TRBV6-6 with TRBJ2-7; 8 positions match TRBD2. Germline lookup yields CDR1 MNHNY and CDR2 SVGAGI (reference sequence). The V and J ends lost 2 bases and 3 bases, in that order; junction bases with no gene match: 3. The CDR3 length is 14 residues. CDR3 nucleotides: TGTGCCAGCAGTTACGACGGGGGGGACTACGAGCAGTACTTC. Protein: CASSYDGGDYEQYF.

The chain carries TRBV7-8 and TRBJ2-3, with TRBD2 matching 13 bases. The CDR3 runs 15 residues. The V segment lost 1 base and the J segment 6 bases; nucleotides outside the gene matches: 1. Germline V gives CDR1 SGHVS, CDR2 FQNEAQ. The CDR3 reads CASSLELAGGDTQYF. The DNA for the CDR3 is TGTGCCAGCAGCTTAGAACTAGCGGGAGGGGATACGCAGTATTTT.

This chain uses TRBV5-6 with TRBJ1-1; D gene ambiguous. The ends were cut back, 0 bases at V and 5 bases at J, with 8 bases in the middle. The CDR3 runs to 13 residues. Germline assignment: CDR1 SGHDT and CDR2 YYEEEE. In DNA form, the CDR3 reads TGTGCCAGCAGCTTGGGAGGCTGGACTGAAGCTTTCTTT. It is translated as CASSLGGWTEAFF.

The chain links TRBV11-2 to TRBJ2-7, with D uncertain. The CDR3 runs 11 residues. CDR1 and CDR2 from the germline V gene are SGHAT and FQNNGV. The V end lost 4 bases, the J end lost 12 bases, and 13 bases lay between the germline ends. The CDR3 region has the DNA TGTGCCAGCAGCTCCAAAGGACCGGCGTACTTC. The encoded protein is CASSSKGPAYF.

The chain combines TRBV6-2 or TRBV6-3 with TRBJ1-5; 7 bases are shared with TRBD1. V was clipped by 3 bases and J by 0 bases; unmatched bases: 14. The CDR3 loop spans 19 amino acids. Germline V gene lookup returns CDR1 MNHEY and CDR2 SVGEGT. CDR3 nucleotide sequence: TGTGCCAGCAGTTATAGGGGGGGACAGCGAATTTATAGCAATCAGCCCCAGCATTTT. It encodes CASSYRGGQRIYSNQPQHF.

The chain has TRBV11-3 and TRBJ2-5; 7 bases are a match to TRBD2. Unmatched junction bases numbered 1, after V lost 0 bases and J lost 0 bases. Germline CDR1 SGHNT, CDR2 YENEEA. CDR3 size: 15 residues. CDR3: CASSLDGGYQETQYF. Here the CDR3 DNA reads TGTGCCAGCAGCTTAGACGGGGGGTACCAAGAGACCCAGTACTTC.

The chain recombines TRBV6-2 or TRBV6-3 with TRBJ2-2; 9 nucleotides agree with TRBD1. The germline gives CDR1 MNHEY, CDR2 SVGEGT. The CDR3 runs to 14 residues. Germline trimming cut 6 bases from V and 8 bases from J; bases unmatched to any gene: 7. CDR3 sequence (DNA): TGTGCCAGCAGCCGAACAGGGGGCGGGGGGGAGCTGTTTTTT. It codes for CASSRTGGGGELFF.

The chain combines TRBV4-2 with TRBJ2-1; 10 bases align to TRBD2. Germline assignment: CDR1 LGHNA and CDR2 YNFKEQ. After removal of 1 base from V and 3 bases from J, the junction contained 9 bases not matched to a gene. The CDR3 runs to 18 residues. The CDR3 DNA sequence: TGTGCCAGCAGCCAAGTTCTAGCGGGAGAGTTTGGCTACAATGAGCAGTTCTTC. Amino acids: CASSQVLAGEFGYNEQFF.

This rearrangement joins TRBV5-1 to TRBJ2-1, with 10 bases identical to TRBD2. Germline values: CDR1 SGHRS, CDR2 YFSETQ. J gave up 6 bases and V 4 bases, and 10 bases lay outside the gene matches. CDR3 length equals 16 residues. The CDR3 protein is CASSHLQREGFNEQFF. The CDR3, as DNA: TGCGCCAGCAGCCACCTTCAGCGGGAGGGCTTCAATGAGCAGTTCTTC. The full variable domain, its missing parts supplied by reference TRBV5-1 and TRBJ2-1, is KAGVTQTPRYLIKTRGQQVTLSCSPISGHRSVSWYQQTPGQGLQFLFEYFSETQRNKGNFPGRFSGRQFSNSRSEMNVSTLELGDSALYLCASSHLQREGFNEQFFGPGTRLTVL.

The V call is TRBV4-1, the J call TRBJ2-1; 7 bases are a match to TRBD2. Unmatched junction bases numbered 2, after V lost 3 bases and J lost 6 bases. This CDR3 spans 13 amino acids. The germline gives CDR1 MGHRA, CDR2 YSYEKL. The CDR3 sequence is CASSHSGFNEQFF. The CDR3 nucleotides are TGCGCCAGCAGCCATAGCGGGTTCAATGAGCAGTTCTTC.

The V gene is TRBV20-1, the J gene TRBJ2-7; 13 nucleotides agree with TRBD2. The CDR3 is made up of 15 amino acids. V shed 3 bases and J 3 bases; nucleotides not matched to a gene: 5. Germline CDR1 is DFQATT and CDR2 is SNEGSKA (reference sequence). The CDR3 reads CSASSLAGGGYEQYF. CDR3 coding DNA: TGCAGTGCTAGTTCACTAGCGGGAGGGGGCTACGAGCAGTACTTC.